This is a list of T cell receptor beta chains from one sample in a study of blood T cell repertoires in COVID-19. The method was immunoSEQ multiplex PCR; TCRdb's version includes in-frame clones alone and lacks a portion of them. The table includes some 120,000 clones, approximately 83% detected once. The sample taken for sequencing was peripheral blood. The receptors were gathered from a woman aged 45-65 years with acute or convalescent COVID-19. CDR3s include the opening cysteine and the closing phenylalanine or tryptophan. D genes are given only for firm matches. Expanded clones are given a class, and other clones once, few, many or no size at all.

TRBV27	TRBD1	TRBJ1-2	NA	CASRKTGQWGYTF	TGTGCCAGCAGGAAGACAGGGCAATGGGGCTACACCTTC
TRBV5-1	TRBD1	TRBJ2-4	NA	CASSYEDRAKNIQYF	TGCGCCAGCAGCTATGAGGACAGGGCCAAAAACATTCAGTACTTC
TRBV13	NA	TRBJ2-1	NA	CASSLGRGWNEQFF	TGTGCCAGCAGCTTAGGTAGAGGGTGGAATGAGCAGTTCTTC
TRBV11-2	TRBD1	TRBJ1-1	NA	CASSTRGRGNTEAFF	TGTGCCAGCAGCACCAGGGGGCGAGGGAACACTGAAGCTTTCTTT
TRBV5-5	NA	TRBJ1-1	NA	CASSLWATMNTEAFF	TGTGCCAGCAGCTTATGGGCCACGATGAACACTGAAGCTTTCTTT
TRBV21-1	NA	TRBJ1-2	NA	CASSKFSSMEGSNYGYTF	TGTGCCAGCAGCAAATTCTCCTCGATGGAGGGGAGCAACTATGGCTACACCTTC
TRBV6-4	TRBD2	TRBJ2-1	NA	CASSTSGGNYNEQFF	TGTGCCAGCAGCACTAGCGGGGGGAACTACAATGAGCAGTTCTTC
TRBV30	NA	TRBJ1-1	NA	CAWTGLTGTEAFF	TGTGCCTGGACCGGCCTTACGGGAACTGAAGCTTTCTTT
TRBV14	NA	TRBJ1-2	NA	CASSQAGTAYGYTF	TGTGCCAGCAGCCAGGCCGGGACTGCCTATGGCTACACCTTC
TRBV4-1	NA	TRBJ1-1	NA	CASSHPTENTEAFF	TGCGCCAGCAGCCACCCGACAGAGAACACTGAAGCTTTCTTT
TRBV12-3/TRBV12-4	NA	TRBJ1-1	NA	CASSLGSVYAFF	TGTGCCAGCAGTTTAGGATCGGTCTATGCTTTCTTT
TRBV7-8	TRBD2	TRBJ2-7	NA	CASSASKGLAIHEQYF	TGTGCCAGCAGCGCAAGCAAGGGACTAGCGATCCACGAGCAGTACTTC
TRBV30	NA	TRBJ1-1	NA	CAWEQGTNTEAFF	TGTGCCTGGGAGCAGGGCACAAACACTGAAGCTTTCTTT
TRBV2	TRBD1	TRBJ1-6	few	CASSEVTGLSPLHF	TGTGCCAGCAGTGAGGTGACAGGGTTGTCACCCCTCCACTTT
TRBV30	TRBD1	TRBJ1-6	NA	CASAGTGVAPLHF	TGTGCCTCCGCCGGGACAGGGGTAGCACCCCTCCACTTT
TRBV7-2	NA	TRBJ1-1	NA	CASSQPRGLYTEAFF	TGTGCCAGCAGCCAACCCAGGGGTTTGTACACTGAAGCTTTCTTT